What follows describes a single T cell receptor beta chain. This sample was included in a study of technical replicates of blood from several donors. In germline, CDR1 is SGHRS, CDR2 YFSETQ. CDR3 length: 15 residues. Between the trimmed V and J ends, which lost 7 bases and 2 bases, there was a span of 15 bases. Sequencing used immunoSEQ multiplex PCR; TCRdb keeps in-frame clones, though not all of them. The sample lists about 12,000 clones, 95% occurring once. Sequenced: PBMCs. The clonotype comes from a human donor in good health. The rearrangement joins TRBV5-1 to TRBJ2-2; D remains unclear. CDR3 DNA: TGCGCCAGCTATTGGGCGTCCCTTAACACCGGGGAGCTGTTTTTT. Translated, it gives CASYWASLNTGELFF.